This is a list of T cell receptor beta chains from one sample in a study of patients with pleural tuberculosis. Via MiXCR, TCRdb re-called the reads, giving one row per CDR3 protein. Of about 29,000 distinct CDR3 sequences listed, 18% are singletons. Sequencing input: peripheral blood. These receptors originate from a human donor with pleural tuberculosis. The CDR3 runs from the conserved cysteine through the conserved F or W. The D gene is left open where the match is weak. A clone size is listed for some rows: how often the clone was seen (once, few, many), or a class if it is expanded.

J gene | V gene | D gene | clone size | CDR3 DNA | CDR3 protein
TRBJ2-1 | TRBV7-9 | - | many | TGTGCCAGCAGCTTAGTGGGCAGGTTGAATGAGCAGTTCTTC | CASSLVGRLNEQFF
TRBJ2-7 | TRBV4-3 | TRBD2 | many | TGCGCCAGCAGCCAAGAAGGGACTAGCGGTTTTGACGAGCAGTACTTC | CASSQEGTSGFDEQYF
TRBJ2-3 | TRBV27 | - | many | TGTGCCAGCAGGGCCCTACTTAGACAGTATTTT | CASRALLRQYF
TRBJ2-1 | TRBV20-1 | - | - | TGCAGTGCTAGAGATAATGTGGTCGGGCTCCACAATGAGCAGTTCTTC | CSARDNVVGLHNEQFF
TRBJ1-4 | TRBV19 | TRBD1 | many | TGTGCCAGTCGGGACAGGGTAGAGGAAAAACTGTTTTTT | CASRDRVEEKLFF
TRBJ1-1 | TRBV20-1 | - | - | TGCAGGGCTAGACGCAACAGGGTAGGGGGGGACACTGAAGCTTTCTTT | CRARRNRVGGDTEAFF
TRBJ2-2 | TRBV19 | - | many | TGTGCCAGTAGTATGACCCAGGGAACCGGGGAGCTGTTTTTT | CASSMTQGTGELFF
TRBJ2-1 | TRBV25-1 | - | many | TGTGCCAGCAGTGACAACCGGGACTCTCCCTATGAGCAGTTCTTC | CASSDNRDSPYEQFF
TRBJ1-1 | TRBV5-6 | - | many | TGTGCCAGCACCCCTGGACAGTCCCCTGAAGCTTTCTTT | CASTPGQSPEAFF
TRBJ2-1 | TRBV19 | - | many | TGTGCCAGTAGTATTATCGGAGACAATGAGCAGTTCTTC | CASSIIGDNEQFF
TRBJ1-2 | TRBV19 | - | many | TGTGCCAGTAAAACCTCCCTGCGCCTCCTTAACTATGGCTACACCTTC | CASKTSLRLLNYGYTF
TRBJ1-2 | TRBV10-3 | - | many | TGTGCCTCTACCCCCCGCGGGGATAACTATGGCTACACCTTC | CASTPRGDNYGYTF
TRBJ2-7 | TRBV28 | TRBD2 | - | TGTGCCAGCAGTCCTCCCGGGACTAGCAGTCCCTACGAGCAGTACTTC | CASSPPGTSSPYEQYF